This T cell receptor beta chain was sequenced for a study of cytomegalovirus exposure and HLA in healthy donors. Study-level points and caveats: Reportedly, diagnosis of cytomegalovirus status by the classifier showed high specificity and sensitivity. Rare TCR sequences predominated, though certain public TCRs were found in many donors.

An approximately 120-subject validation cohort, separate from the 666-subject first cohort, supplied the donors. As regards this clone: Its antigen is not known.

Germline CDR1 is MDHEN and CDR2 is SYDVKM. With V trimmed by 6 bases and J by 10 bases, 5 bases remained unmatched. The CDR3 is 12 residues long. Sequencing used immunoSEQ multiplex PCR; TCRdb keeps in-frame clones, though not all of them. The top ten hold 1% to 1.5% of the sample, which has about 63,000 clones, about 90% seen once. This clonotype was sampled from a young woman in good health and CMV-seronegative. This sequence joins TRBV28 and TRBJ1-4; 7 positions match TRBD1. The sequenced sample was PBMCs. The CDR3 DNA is TGTGCCAGCAGCGCCCAGGGGGGAAAACTGTTTTTT. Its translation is CASSAQGGKLFF.